The subject of this entry is one TCR beta chain. As yet, its antigen is unknown. The CDR3 extends over 14 amino acids. The germline V gene has CDR1 SGHRS and CDR2 YFSETQ. Trimming took 6 bases from V and 0 from J, leaving 10 bases between them. These data belong to a study of somatic mutations in cytotoxic T cells in rheumatoid arthritis. Study results and limitations: Exceedance of 20% of CD8+ cells by the largest CD8+ clone occurred in about an eighth of the 65 patients. A slight TRBV07 underrepresentation in rheumatoid arthritis patients was reported without multiple-comparison adjustment.

Assay used: immunoSEQ multiplex PCR; TCRdb lists only in-frame clones, some missing. Counted here are 10,000 or so clones, about 89% occurring once; the ten biggest clones make up about 1.1%. The receptor was derived from a woman younger than 35 with rheumatoid arthritis. Sequences were obtained from CD4+ T cells sorted from blood. V gene TRBV5-1 combines with J gene TRBJ2-1; D unclear. The CDR3 DNA follows: TGCGCCAGCAACCCGACTGGCTCCTACAATGAGCAGTTCTTC. It yields the protein CASNPTGSYNEQFF. The full variable domain, with the rest looked up from reference TRBV5-1 and TRBJ2-1, is KAGVTQTPRYLIKTRGQQVTLSCSPISGHRSVSWYQQTPGQGLQFLFEYFSETQRNKGNFPGRFSGRQFSNSRSEMNVSTLELGDSALYLCASNPTGSYNEQFFGPGTRLTVL.